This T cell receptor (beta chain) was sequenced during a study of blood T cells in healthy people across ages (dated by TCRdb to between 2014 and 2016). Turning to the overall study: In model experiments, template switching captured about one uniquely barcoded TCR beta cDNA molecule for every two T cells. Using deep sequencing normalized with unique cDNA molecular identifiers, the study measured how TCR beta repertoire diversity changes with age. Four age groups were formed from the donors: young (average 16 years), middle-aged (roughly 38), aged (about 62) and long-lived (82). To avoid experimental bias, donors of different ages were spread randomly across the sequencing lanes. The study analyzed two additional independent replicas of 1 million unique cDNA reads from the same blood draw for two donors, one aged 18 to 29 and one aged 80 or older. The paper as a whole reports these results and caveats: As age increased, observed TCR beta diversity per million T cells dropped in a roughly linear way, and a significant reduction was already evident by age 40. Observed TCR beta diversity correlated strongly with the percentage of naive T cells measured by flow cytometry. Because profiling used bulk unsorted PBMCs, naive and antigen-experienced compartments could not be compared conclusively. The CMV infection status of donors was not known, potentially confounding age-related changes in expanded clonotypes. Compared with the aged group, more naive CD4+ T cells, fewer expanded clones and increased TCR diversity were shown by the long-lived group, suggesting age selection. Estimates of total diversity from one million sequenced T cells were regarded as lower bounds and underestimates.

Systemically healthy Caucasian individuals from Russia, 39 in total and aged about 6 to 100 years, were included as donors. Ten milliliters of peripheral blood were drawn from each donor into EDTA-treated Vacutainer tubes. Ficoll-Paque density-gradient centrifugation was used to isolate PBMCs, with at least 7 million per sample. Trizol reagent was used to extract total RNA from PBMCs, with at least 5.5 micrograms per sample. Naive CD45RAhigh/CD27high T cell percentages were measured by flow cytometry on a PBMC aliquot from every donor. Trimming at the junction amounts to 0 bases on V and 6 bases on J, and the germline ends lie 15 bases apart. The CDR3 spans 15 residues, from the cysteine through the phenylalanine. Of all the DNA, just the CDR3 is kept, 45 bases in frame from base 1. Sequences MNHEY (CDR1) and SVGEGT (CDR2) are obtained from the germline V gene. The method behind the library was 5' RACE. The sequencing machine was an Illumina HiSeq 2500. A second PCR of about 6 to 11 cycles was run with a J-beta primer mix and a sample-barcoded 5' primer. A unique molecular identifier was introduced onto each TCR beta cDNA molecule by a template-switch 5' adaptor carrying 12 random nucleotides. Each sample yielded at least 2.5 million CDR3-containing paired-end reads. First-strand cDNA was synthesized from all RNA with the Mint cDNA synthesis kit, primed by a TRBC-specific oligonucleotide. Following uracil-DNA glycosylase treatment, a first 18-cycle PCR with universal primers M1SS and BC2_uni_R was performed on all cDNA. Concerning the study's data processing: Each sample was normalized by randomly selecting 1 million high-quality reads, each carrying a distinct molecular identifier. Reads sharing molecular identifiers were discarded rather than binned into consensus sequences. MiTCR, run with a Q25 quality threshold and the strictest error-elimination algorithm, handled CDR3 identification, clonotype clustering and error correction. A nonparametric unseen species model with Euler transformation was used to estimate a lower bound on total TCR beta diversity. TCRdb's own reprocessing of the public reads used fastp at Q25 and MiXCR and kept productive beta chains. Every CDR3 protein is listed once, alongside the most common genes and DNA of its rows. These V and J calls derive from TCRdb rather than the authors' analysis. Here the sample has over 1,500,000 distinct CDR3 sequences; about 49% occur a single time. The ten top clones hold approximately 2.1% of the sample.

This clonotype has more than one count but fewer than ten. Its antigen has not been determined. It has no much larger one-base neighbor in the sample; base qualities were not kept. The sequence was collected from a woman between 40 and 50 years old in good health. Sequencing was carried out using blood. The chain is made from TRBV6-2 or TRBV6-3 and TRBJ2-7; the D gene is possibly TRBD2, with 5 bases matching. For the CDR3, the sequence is CASSYSASPDPEQYF. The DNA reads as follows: TGTGCCAGCAGTTACTCGGCTAGCCCCGATCCCGAGCAGTACTTC.